The 5 T cell receptor beta chains below were found in one sample sequenced in a study of Graves' ophthalmopathy and Graves' hyperthyroidism (dated by TCRdb to 2016 to 2018). The instrument was an Illumina HiSeq 2000. For repertoire sequencing, the TCR beta CDR3 regions were amplified from RNA transcripts. The first round was an RT-PCR using HTBI primers with the Qiagen OneStep RT-PCR kit, and this first round was followed by a second-round multiplex PCR, then size selection and purification. Through fastp at Q25 and MiXCR, TCRdb rebuilt clones from the public reads, retaining in-frame beta chains. CDR3 protein sequences are deduplicated, and each keeps its most common genes and DNA. The sample table holds more than 550,000 distinct CDR3 sequences, of which over 40% were seen once. The ten most abundant clones make up over 2.5% of the sample. The sequenced sample consisted of peripheral blood. Source of these receptors: an adult man with Graves' ophthalmopathy.

This clonotype has only a few counts. V is TRBV11-1 and J is TRBJ2-6, with D perhaps TRBD1 (5 bases). CDR3 length: 16 amino acids. Germline loops: CDR1 SGHAT, CDR2 FQDESV (reference sequence). Trimming removed 5 bases at V and 1 base at J, with 12 bases between. Here the CDR3 reads CASSPQTGSGANVLTF. CDR3 sequence (DNA): TGTGCCAGCAGCCCCCAAACAGGTTCTGGGGCCAACGTCCTGACTTTC.

The sample holds many counts of this clonotype. The chain is built from TRBV7-8 and TRBJ2-7; 7 nucleotides agree with TRBD1. In germline, CDR1 is SGHVS, CDR2 FQNEAQ. This CDR3 comprises 15 residues. The V segment lost 3 bases and the J segment 1 base; nucleotides outside the gene matches: 6. The CDR3 sequence: CASSLWTGLSYEQYF. The CDR3, as DNA: TGTGCCAGCAGCTTGTGGACAGGCTTATCCTACGAGCAGTACTTC.

The chain carries TRBV20-1 and TRBJ2-7, with 7 bases fitting TRBD2. Germline V gene data show CDR1 as DFQATT and CDR2 as SNEGSKA (reference sequence). This CDR3 has 12 amino acids. This chain's CDR3 is CPPTRRGYEQYF. CDR3 nucleotides: TGCCCCCCAACACGGCGGGGGTACGAGCAGTACTTC.

The rearrangement uses TRBV2 and TRBJ1-4; 10 bases align to TRBD1. Trimming removed 6 bases from V and 10 bases from J; junction bases left unmatched: 2. The CDR3 length is 12 residues. Germline V gene sequence: CDR1 SNHLY, CDR2 FYNNEI. CDR3 bases: TGTGCCAGCAGGACAGGGGGCGGAAAACTGTTTTTT. It codes for CASRTGGGKLFF.

The table lists this clonotype with a few counts. V usage is TRBV5-6 and J usage is TRBJ2-7; D perhaps matches TRBD1 (5 bases). CDR1 and CDR2 from the germline V gene are SGHDT and YYEEEE. The length of the CDR3 is 14 residues. Trimming cost V 4 bases and J 2 bases, with 13 bases left between them. The CDR3 spells CASSARQIAYEQYF. The CDR3 DNA reads TGTGCCAGCAGCGCAAGACAGATCGCCTACGAGCAGTACTTC.